The 17 T cell receptor beta chains below all came from one sample that was sequenced in a study of T and B cells in COVID-19 patients. From blood, about 220-500 ng of genomic DNA served as TRB template. Multiplex PCR with BIOMED2 TRB-A/B primer pools amplified TRB rearrangements. TCRdb itself ran the multiplex PCR reads through MiXCR, one entry per CDR3 protein. The sample carries around 12,000 distinct CDR3 sequences, 30% recorded once. Material for sequencing was blood. The receptors originated from a human donor with active COVID-19.

CDR3 in amino acids: CASTPRTVNTEAFF. Here the CDR3 DNA reads TGTGCCAGCACTCCGAGGACGGTGAACACTGAAGCTTTCTTT. The genes are TRBV6-5 and TRBJ1-1; D is unclear. Trimming shortened V by 7 bases and J by 0 bases, and 12 bases separated the two germline ends. This CDR3 contains 14 residues. CDR1 and CDR2 (germline): MNHEY, SVGAGI.

This clonotype was detected only a few times. V is TRBV5-4 and J is TRBJ1-2; weak D call: TRBD1 (5 bases). The CDR3 sequence is 15 residues long. Germline CDR1 is SGHNT and CDR2 is YYREEE (reference sequence). V gave up 1 base and J gave up 6 bases, with 16 bases separating them. CDR3 in amino acids: CASSLQEGSVNGYTF. CDR3 DNA sequence: TGTGCCAGCAGCTTGCAGGAGGGGTCGGTCAATGGCTACACCTTC.

The chain carries TRBV7-6 and TRBJ2-6; TRBD1 matches at 9 bases. The germline V gene encodes CDR1 SGHVS and CDR2 FNYEAQ. The CDR3 runs 19 residues. Trimming at V came to 4 bases and at J to 0 bases, leaving 10 bases not matched to a gene. The CDR3 DNA reads as TGTGCCAGCAGCTCCACAGGGGGCCCCGTCCGCTCTGGGGCCAACGTCCTGACTTTC. As protein: CASSSTGGPVRSGANVLTF.

By proportion, this clonotype is medium-sized. V gene TRBV6-2 or TRBV6-3 combines with J gene TRBJ2-1; D gene uncertain. The CDR3 is made up of 13 amino acids. Germline V gene lookup returns CDR1 MNHEY and CDR2 SVGEGT. V lost 7 bases, J lost 3 bases, and 10 bases lay in between. The CDR3, as DNA: TGTGCCAGCACCGCGTCGTACTACAATGAGCAGTTCTTC. As protein: CASTASYYNEQFF.

Remarks on this clonotype: Mismatch with germline at one junction end may stem from a read error. The gene calls are TRBV7-6 and TRBJ2-7; 8 bases map to TRBD1. Germline V gene sequence: CDR1 SGHVS, CDR2 FNYEAQ. The CDR3 length is 14 residues. The CDR3 loop is CASSLGGFGQGVHF. The CDR3 DNA is TGTGCCAGCAGCTTAGGAGGGTTTGGACAGGGAGTACACTTC.

This clonotype came up a few times. This CDR3 reads CASSSRYNEQFF. The CDR3 DNA follows: TGCGCCAGCAGCTCCCGGTACAATGAGCAGTTCTTC. The chain links TRBV4-3 to TRBJ2-1; unclear D gene. The CDR3 is 12 residues long. Germline values: CDR1 LGHNA, CDR2 YSLEER. Deletions cut 5 bases from V and 4 bases from J, with 6 bases between.

The chain couples TRBV4-2 to TRBJ1-2, with unresolved D. The CDR3 is made up of 14 amino acids. The V end was cut by 1 base, the J end by 0 bases, with 6 bases between. The germline gives CDR1 LGHNA, CDR2 YNFKEQ. The CDR3 sequence: CASSQAEANYGYTF. CDR3 DNA sequence: TGTGCCAGCAGCCAAGCGGAAGCTAACTATGGCTACACCTTC.

By sample fraction, this clonotype is medium-sized (0.01 to 0.1%). The V gene is TRBV6-5, the J gene TRBJ2-1; D tentatively fits TRBD1 or TRBD2 (5 bases each). CDR3 size: 15 residues. V shed 2 bases and J shed 9 bases, with 17 bases lying between them. Germline V lookup: CDR1 MNHEY, CDR2 SVGAGI. The CDR3 DNA reads TGTGCCAGCAGTTACGAGGGGAGCGCCTGGTCTGAGCAGTTCTTC. This translates into CASSYEGSAWSEQFF.

This chain uses TRBV7-9 with TRBJ2-7; D is uncertain. V was clipped by 4 bases and J by 4 bases, with 8 bases between them. The CDR3 spans 12 residues. Germline CDR1 SEHNR, CDR2 FQNEAQ (reference sequence). This CDR3 reads CASSSQGYEQYF. Written as DNA, the CDR3 is TGTGCCAGCAGCTCGCAAGGTTACGAGCAGTACTTC.

The V call is TRBV20-1, the J call TRBJ1-6, with 8 bases matching TRBD1. The CDR3 is made up of 13 amino acids. Germline trimming cut 4 bases from V and 8 bases from J; bases unmatched to any gene: 4. CDR1 is DFQATT, CDR2 SNEGSKA, per germline (reference sequence). CDR3 region: CSAIRDRYSPLHF. The DNA for the CDR3 is TGCAGTGCTATCCGGGACAGGTATTCACCCCTCCACTTT.

This clonotype is categorized as medium-sized. J is TRBJ1-6 and V is TRBV19, with D possibly TRBD1 on 5 matching bases. In germline, CDR1 is LNHDA, CDR2 SQIVND (reference sequence). V shed 9 bases and J shed 0 bases, with 18 bases lying between them. The CDR3 has 17 residues. CDR3 amino acids: CASTAGTASSYNSPLHF. The DNA of the CDR3 is TGTGCCAGCACTGCCGGGACGGCGAGCTCCTATAATTCACCCCTCCACTTT.

The sample holds a few counts of this clonotype. V gene TRBV19 combines with J gene TRBJ1-1, with D perhaps TRBD1 (6 bases). With 1 base removed from V and 3 bases from J, the gap between germline ends came to 9 bases. Germline V CDR1 and CDR2: LNHDA, SQIVND (reference sequence). There are 14 residues in the CDR3. DNA of the CDR3: TGTGCCAGTAGTATAGGCGAGGGGGACACTGAAGCTTTCTTT. Protein product: CASSIGEGDTEAFF.

By proportion, this clonotype is medium-sized. The rearrangement links TRBV6-1 to TRBJ1-3; D is ambiguous. The CDR3 consists of 15 residues. Trimming took off 0 bases at V and 0 bases at J, with 6 bases between the two ends. CDR1 is MNHNS and CDR2 is SASEGT in the germline V gene. The CDR3 reads CASSEAGNSGNTIYF. The DNA of the CDR3 is TGTGCCAGCAGTGAAGCGGGCAACTCTGGAAACACCATATATTTT.

The J gene is TRBJ1-1, the V gene TRBV27; the D gene is possibly TRBD1 (6 bases). The germline CDR1 and CDR2 sequences are MNHEY and SMNVEV (reference sequence). This CDR3 spans 15 amino acids. V dropped 6 bases and J dropped 0 bases, with 14 bases sitting between them. The DNA of the CDR3 is TGTGCCAGCAGGGGGGGGGCAGTAATGAACACTGAAGCTTTCTTT. Translation: CASRGGAVMNTEAFF.

The chain carries TRBV20-1 and TRBJ1-1; 10 bases fit TRBD1. This CDR3 has 15 amino acids. CDR1 and CDR2 from the germline V gene are DFQATT and SNEGSKA (reference sequence). V gave up 2 bases and J gave up 6 bases; unmatched junction bases: 9. CDR3 DNA: TGCAGTGCTAGATCCTCCGACAGGGGGCATCCTGAAGCTTTCTTT. This encodes CSARSSDRGHPEAFF.

The chain joins TRBV6-2 or TRBV6-3 to TRBJ1-5; D is possibly TRBD1 (5 bases). Looked up from germline, CDR1 is MNHEY and CDR2 is SVGEGT. V was trimmed by 3 bases and J by 6 bases, leaving 12 bases between them. This CDR3 is 14 amino acids long. The CDR3 DNA is TGTGCCAGCAGTTATAGAGCAGGGTTTCAGCCCCAGCATTTT. As protein: CASSYRAGFQPQHF.

The chain is built from TRBV20-1 and TRBJ2-3; 7 nucleotides agree with TRBD2. Germline assignment: CDR1 DFQATT and CDR2 SNEGSKA (reference sequence). The CDR3 totals 14 residues. V was pared by 6 bases and J by 10 bases, with 16 bases of the junction left unmatched. CDR3 DNA sequence: TGCAGTGCCCGGGGGGAGGGGAGACAATGGGCGCAGTATTTT. Its protein is CSARGEGRQWAQYF.